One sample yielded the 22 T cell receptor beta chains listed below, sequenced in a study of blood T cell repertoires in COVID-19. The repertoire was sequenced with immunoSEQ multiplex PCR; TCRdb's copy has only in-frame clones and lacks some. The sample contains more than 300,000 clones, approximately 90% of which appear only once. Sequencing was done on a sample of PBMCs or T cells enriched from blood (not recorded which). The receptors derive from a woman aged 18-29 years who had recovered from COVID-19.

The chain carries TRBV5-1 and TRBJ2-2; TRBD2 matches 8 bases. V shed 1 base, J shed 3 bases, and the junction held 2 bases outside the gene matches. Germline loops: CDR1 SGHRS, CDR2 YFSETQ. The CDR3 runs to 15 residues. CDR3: CASSLSLADTGELFF. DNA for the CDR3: TGCGCCAGCAGCTTGTCACTAGCGGACACCGGGGAGCTGTTTTTT. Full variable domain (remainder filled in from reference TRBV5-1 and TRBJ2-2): KAGVTQTPRYLIKTRGQQVTLSCSPISGHRSVSWYQQTPGQGLQFLFEYFSETQRNKGNFPGRFSGRQFSNSRSEMNVSTLELGDSALYLCASSLSLADTGELFFGEGSRLTVL.

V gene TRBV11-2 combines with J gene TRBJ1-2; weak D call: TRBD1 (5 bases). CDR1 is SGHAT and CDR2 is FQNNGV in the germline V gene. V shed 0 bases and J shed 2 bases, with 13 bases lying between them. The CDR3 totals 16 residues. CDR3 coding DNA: TGTGCCAGCAGCTTAGACGATAGCAGGGCAAACTATGGCTACACCTTC. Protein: CASSLDDSRANYGYTF. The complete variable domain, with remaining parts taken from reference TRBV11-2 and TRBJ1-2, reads EAGVAQSPRYKIIEKRQSVAFWCNPISGHATLYWYQQILGQGPKLLIQFQNNGVVDDSQLPKDRFSAERLKGVDSTLKIQPAKLEDSAVYLCASSLDDSRANYGYTFGSGTRLTVV.

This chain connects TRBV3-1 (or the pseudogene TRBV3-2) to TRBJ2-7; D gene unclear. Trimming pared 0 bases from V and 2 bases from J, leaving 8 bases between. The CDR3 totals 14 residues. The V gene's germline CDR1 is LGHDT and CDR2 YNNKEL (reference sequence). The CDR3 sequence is CASSQEVWPYEQYF. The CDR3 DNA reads TGTGCCAGCAGCCAAGAGGTATGGCCCTACGAGCAGTACTTC.

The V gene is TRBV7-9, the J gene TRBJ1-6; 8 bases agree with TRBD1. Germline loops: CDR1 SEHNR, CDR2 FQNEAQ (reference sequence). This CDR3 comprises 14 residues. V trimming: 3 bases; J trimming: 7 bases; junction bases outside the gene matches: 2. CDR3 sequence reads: CASSFPGGNSPLHF. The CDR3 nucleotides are TGTGCCAGCAGCTTTCCAGGGGGCAATTCACCCCTCCACTTT. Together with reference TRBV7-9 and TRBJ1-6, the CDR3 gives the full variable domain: DTGVSQNPRHKITKRGQNVTFRCDPISEHNRLYWYRQTLGQGPEFLTYFQNEAQLEKSRLLSDRFSAERPKGSFSTLEIQRTEQGDSAMYLCASSFPGGNSPLHFGNGTRLTVT.

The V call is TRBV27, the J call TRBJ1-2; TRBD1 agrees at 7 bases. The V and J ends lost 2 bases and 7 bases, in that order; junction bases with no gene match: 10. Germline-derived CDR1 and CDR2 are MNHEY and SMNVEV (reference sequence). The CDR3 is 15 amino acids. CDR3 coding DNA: TGTGCCAGCAGTTTACGCGATCAGGGGGTCCGTGGCTACACCTTC. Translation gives CASSLRDQGVRGYTF.

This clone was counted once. In DNA, the CDR3 is TGTGCCAGCAGTTTAATAGGGGCGACCACTTTCGACACTGAAGCTTTCTTT. Translated: CASSLIGATTFDTEAFF. V and J are TRBV28 and TRBJ1-1; possibly TRBD1 for D (5 bases). This CDR3 region has 17 residues. In germline, CDR1 is MDHEN, CDR2 SYDVKM. Trimming removed 2 bases at V and 3 bases at J, with 19 bases between.

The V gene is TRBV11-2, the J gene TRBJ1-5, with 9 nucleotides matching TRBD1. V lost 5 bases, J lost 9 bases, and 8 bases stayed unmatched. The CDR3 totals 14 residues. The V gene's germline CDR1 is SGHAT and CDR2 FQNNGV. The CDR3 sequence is CASSNDRGLRPQHF. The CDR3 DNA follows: TGTGCCAGCAGCAACGACAGGGGGTTGAGGCCCCAGCATTTT.

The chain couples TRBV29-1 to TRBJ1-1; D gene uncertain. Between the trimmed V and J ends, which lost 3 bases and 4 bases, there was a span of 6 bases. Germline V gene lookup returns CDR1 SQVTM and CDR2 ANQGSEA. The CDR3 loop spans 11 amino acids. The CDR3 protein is CSVEAGTEAFF. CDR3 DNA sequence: TGCAGCGTTGAGGCAGGCACTGAAGCTTTCTTT. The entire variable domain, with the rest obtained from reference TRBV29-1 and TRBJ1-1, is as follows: SAVISQKPSRDICQRGTSLTIQCQVDSQVTMMFWYRQQPGQSLTLIATANQGSEATYESGFVIDKFPISRPNLTFSTLTVSNMSPEDSSIYLCSVEAGTEAFFGQGTRLTVV.

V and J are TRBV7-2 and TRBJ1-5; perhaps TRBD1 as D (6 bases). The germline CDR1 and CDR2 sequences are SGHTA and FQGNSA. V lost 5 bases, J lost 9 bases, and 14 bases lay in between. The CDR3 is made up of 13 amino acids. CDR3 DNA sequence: TGTGCCAGCAGCGTAGAGGCCAGGGGGCCCCAGCATTTT. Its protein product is CASSVEARGPQHF.

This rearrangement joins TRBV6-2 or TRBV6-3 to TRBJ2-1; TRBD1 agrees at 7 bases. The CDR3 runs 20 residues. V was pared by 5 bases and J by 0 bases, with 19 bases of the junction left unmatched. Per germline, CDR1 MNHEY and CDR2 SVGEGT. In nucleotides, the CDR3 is TGTGCCAGCAGTATGGGGCTAGGGGGCCCTAATCAAATCTCCTACAATGAGCAGTTCTTC. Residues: CASSMGLGGPNQISYNEQFF.

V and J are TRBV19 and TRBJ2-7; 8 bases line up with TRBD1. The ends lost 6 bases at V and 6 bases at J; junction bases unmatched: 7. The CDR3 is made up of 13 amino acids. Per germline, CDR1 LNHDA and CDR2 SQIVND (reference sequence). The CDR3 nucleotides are TGTGCCAGTAGGGACAGGGATGGGGTCGAGCAGTACTTC. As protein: CASRDRDGVEQYF.

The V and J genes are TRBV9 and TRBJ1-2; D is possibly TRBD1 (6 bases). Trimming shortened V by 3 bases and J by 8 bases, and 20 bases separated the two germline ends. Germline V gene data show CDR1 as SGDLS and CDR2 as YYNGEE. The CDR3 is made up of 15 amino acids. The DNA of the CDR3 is TGTGCCAGCAGCGAGAGGCTTACAGGGCCTCGAGGCTACACCTTC. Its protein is CASSERLTGPRGYTF.

CDR3 bases: TGTGCCAGCAGCATGCGACAGGGATTCGCTGGAAACACCATATATTTT. This sequence encodes CASSMRQGFAGNTIYF. The chain couples TRBV21-1 to TRBJ1-3; the listed D gene, TRBD1, was not tested against the DNA. TRBV21-1 is labeled a pseudogene. This CDR3 region has 16 residues.

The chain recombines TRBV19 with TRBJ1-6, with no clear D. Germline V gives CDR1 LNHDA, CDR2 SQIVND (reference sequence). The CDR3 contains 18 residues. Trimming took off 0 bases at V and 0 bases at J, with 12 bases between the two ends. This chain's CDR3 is CASSIDHSFSSYNSPLHF. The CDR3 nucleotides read TGTGCCAGTAGTATAGATCACAGTTTCAGCTCCTATAATTCACCCCTCCACTTT.

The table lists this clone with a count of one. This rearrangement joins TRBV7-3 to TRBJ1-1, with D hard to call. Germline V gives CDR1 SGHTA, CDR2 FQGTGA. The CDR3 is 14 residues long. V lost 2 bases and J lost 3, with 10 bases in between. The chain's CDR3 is CASSLEGGYTEAFF. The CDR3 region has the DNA TGTGCCAGCAGCTTAGAAGGCGGGTACACTGAAGCTTTCTTT.

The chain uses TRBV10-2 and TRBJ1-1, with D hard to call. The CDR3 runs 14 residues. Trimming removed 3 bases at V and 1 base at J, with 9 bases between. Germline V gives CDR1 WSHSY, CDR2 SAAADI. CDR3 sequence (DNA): TGCGCCAGCAGTGAAACCTGGGCGAACACTGAAGCTTTCTTT. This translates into CASSETWANTEAFF.

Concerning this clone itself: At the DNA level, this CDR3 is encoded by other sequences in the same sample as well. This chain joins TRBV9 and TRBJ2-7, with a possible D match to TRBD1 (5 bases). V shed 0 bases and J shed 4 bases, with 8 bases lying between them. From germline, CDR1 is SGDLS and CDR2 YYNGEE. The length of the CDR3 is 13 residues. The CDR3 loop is CASSVAGAYEQYF. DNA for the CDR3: TGTGCCAGCAGCGTAGCTGGGGCTTACGAGCAGTACTTC. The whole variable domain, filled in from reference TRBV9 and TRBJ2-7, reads DSGVTQTPKHLITATGQRVTLRCSPRSGDLSVYWYQQSLDQGLQFLIQYYNGEERAKGNILERFSAQQFPDLHSELNLSSLELGDSALYFCASSVAGAYEQYFGPGTRLTVT.

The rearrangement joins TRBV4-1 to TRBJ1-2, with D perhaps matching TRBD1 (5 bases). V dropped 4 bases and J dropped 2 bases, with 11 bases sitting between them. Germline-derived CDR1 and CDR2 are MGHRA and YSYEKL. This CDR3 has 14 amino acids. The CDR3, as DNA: TGCGCCAGCAGCCTTCTTACAGGAAACTATGGCTACACCTTC. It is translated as CASSLLTGNYGYTF.

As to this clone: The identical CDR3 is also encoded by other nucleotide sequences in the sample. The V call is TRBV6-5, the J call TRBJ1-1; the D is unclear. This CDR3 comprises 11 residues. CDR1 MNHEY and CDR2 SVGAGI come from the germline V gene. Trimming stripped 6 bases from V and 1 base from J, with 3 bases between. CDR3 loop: CASSRNTEAFF. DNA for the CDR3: TGTGCCAGCAGCAGGAACACTGAAGCTTTCTTT.

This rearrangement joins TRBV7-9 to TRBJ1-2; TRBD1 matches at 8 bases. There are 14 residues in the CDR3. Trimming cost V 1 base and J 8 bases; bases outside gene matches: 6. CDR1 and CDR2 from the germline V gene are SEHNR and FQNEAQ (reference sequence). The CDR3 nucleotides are TGTGCCAGCAGCTTAGGTTCAGGGGGCTTAGGCTACACCTTC. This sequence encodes CASSLGSGGLGYTF.

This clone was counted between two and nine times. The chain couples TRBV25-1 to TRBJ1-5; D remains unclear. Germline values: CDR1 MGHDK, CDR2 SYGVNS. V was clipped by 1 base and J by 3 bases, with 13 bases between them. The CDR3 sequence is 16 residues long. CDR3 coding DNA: TGTGCCAGCAGTGAATCCTCCCCCGGGGACAATCAGCCCCAGCATTTT. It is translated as CASSESSPGDNQPQHF.

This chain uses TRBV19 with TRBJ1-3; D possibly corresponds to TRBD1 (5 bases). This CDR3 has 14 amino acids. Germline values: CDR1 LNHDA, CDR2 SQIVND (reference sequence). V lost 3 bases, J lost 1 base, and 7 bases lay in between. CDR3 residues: CASSMAGSGNTIYF. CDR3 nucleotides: TGTGCCAGTAGTATGGCAGGGTCTGGAAACACCATATATTTT.